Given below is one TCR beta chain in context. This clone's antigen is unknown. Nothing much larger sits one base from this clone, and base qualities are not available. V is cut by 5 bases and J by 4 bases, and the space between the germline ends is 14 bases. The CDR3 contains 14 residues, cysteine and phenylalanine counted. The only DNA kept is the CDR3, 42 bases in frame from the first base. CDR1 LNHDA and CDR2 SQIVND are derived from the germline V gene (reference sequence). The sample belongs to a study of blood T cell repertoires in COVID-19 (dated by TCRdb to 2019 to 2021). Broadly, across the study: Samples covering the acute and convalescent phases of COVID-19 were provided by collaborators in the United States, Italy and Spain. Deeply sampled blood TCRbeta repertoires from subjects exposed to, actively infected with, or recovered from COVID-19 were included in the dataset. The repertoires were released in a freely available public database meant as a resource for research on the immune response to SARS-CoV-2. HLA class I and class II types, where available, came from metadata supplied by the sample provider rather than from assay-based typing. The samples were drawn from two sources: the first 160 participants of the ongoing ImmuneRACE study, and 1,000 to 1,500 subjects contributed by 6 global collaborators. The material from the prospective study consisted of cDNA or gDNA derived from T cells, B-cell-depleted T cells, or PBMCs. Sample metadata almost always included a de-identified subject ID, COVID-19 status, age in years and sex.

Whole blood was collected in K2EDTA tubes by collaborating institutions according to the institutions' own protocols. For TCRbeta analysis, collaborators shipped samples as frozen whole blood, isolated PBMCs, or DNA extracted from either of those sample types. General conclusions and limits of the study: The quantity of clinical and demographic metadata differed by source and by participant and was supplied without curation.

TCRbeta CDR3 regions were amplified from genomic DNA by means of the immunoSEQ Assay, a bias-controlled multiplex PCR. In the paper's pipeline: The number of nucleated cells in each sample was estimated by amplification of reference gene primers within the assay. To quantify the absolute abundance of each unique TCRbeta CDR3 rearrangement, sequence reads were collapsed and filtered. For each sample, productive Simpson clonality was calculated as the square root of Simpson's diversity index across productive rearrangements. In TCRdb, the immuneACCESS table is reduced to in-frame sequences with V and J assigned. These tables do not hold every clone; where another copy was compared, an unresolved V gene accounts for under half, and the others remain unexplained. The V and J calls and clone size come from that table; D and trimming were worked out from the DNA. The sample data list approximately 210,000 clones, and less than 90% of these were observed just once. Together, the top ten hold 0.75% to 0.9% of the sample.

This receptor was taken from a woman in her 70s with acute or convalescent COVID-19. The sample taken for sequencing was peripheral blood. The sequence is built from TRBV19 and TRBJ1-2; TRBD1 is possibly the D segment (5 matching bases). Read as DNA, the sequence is TGTGCCAGTAGTTATCAGGGCTTCGGCTATGGCTACACCTTC. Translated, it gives CASSYQGFGYGYTF.